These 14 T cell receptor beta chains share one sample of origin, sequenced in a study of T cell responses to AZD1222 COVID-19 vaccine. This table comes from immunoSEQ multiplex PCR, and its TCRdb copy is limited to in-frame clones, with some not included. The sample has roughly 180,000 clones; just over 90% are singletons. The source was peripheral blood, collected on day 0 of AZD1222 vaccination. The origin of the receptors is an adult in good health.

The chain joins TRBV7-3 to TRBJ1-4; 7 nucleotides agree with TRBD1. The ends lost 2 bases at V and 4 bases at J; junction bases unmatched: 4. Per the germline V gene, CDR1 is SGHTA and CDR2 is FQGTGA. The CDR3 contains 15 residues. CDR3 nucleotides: TGTGCCAGCAGCTTACGACAGGGACATAATGAAAAACTGTTTTTT. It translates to CASSLRQGHNEKLFF.

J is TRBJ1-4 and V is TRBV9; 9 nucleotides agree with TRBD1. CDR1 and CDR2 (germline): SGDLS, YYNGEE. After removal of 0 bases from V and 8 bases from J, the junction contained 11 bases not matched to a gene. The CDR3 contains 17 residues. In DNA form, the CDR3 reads TGTGCCAGCAGCGTAGAGGGGACAGGGCCGGTGGACGAAAAACTGTTTTTT. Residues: CASSVEGTGPVDEKLFF.

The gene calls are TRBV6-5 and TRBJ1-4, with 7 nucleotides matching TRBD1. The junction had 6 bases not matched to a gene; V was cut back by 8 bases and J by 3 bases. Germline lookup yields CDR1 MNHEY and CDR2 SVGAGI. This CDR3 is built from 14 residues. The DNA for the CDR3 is TGTGCCAGCCGAAACAGGGGCCCTAATGAAAAACTGTTTTTT. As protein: CASRNRGPNEKLFF.

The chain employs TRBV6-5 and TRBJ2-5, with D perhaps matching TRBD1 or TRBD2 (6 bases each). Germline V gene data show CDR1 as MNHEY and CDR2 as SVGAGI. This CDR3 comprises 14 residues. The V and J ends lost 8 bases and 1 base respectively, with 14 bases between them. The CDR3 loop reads CASRGVRGQETQYF. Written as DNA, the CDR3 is TGTGCCAGCCGCGGGGTCAGGGGCCAAGAGACCCAGTACTTC.

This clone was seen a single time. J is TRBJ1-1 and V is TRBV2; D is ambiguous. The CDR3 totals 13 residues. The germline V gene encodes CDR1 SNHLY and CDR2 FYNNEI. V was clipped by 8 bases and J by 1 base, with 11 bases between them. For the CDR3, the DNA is TGTGCCAGCCTGGTGGCCTCGAACACTGAAGCTTTCTTT. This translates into CASLVASNTEAFF.

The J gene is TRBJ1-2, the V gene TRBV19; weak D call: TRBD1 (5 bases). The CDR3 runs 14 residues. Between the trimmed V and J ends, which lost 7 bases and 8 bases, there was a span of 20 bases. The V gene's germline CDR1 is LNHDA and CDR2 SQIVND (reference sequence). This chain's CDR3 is CASTDPGTLGGYTF. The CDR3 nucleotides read TGTGCCAGTACCGATCCCGGGACCCTGGGGGGCTACACCTTC. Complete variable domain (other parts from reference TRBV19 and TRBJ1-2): DGGITQSPKYLFRKEGQNVTLSCEQNLNHDAMYWYRQDPGQGLRLIYYSQIVNDFQKGDIAEGYSVSREKKESFPLTVTSAQKNPTAFYLCASTDPGTLGGYTFGSGTRLTVV.

The CDR3 DNA reads TGTGCCAGCAGCTTACTTGGCGGGGCCAACAACAATGAGCAGTTCTTC. Translated, it gives CASSLLGGANNNEQFF. The chain joins TRBV7-3 to TRBJ2-1, with D possibly matching TRBD2 (6 bases). Germline CDR1 SGHTA, CDR2 FQGTGA. Deletions cut 2 bases from V and 5 bases from J, with 16 bases between. The CDR3 is 16 amino acids.

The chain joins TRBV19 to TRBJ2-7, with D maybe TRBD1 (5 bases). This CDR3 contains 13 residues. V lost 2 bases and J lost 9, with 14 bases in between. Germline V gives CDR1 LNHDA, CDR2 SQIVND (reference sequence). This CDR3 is CASSIQGPGVQYF. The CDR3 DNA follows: TGTGCCAGTAGTATACAGGGTCCCGGAGTGCAGTACTTC.

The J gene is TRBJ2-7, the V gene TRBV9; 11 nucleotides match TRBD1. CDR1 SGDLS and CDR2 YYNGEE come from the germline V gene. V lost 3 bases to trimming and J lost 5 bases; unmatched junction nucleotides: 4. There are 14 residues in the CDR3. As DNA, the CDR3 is TGTGCCAGCAGCGGGACAGGGGGCGTCCACGAGCAGTACTTC. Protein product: CASSGTGGVHEQYF.

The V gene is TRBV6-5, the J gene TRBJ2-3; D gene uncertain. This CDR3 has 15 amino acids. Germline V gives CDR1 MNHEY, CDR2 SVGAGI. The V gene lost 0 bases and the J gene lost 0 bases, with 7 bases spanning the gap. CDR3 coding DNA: TGTGCCAGCAGTTACTCCCCCCCTAGCACAGATACGCAGTATTTT. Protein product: CASSYSPPSTDTQYF.

CDR3 bases: TGTGCCAGCAGCCCGGGACGGAACTATGGCTACACCTTC. Amino acid sequence: CASSPGRNYGYTF. The chain is built from TRBV5-6 and TRBJ1-2; perhaps TRBD1 as D (5 bases). V shed 4 bases and J shed 2 bases, with 9 bases lying between them. Germline CDR1 SGHDT, CDR2 YYEEEE. The CDR3 is 13 amino acids. Filled out from reference TRBV5-6 and TRBJ1-2, the complete variable domain reads DAGVTQSPTHLIKTRGQQVTLRCSPKSGHDTVSWYQQALGQGPQFIFQYYEEEERQRGNFPDRFSGHQFPNYSSELNVNALLLGDSALYLCASSPGRNYGYTFGSGTRLTVV.

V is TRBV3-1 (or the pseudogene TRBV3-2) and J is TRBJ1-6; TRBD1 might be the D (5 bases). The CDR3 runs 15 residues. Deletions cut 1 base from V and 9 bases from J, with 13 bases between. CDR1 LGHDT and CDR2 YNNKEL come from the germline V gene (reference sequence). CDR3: CASSQGGAPGSPLHF. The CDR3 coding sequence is TGTGCCAGCAGCCAAGGAGGGGCCCCCGGTTCACCCCTCCACTTT.

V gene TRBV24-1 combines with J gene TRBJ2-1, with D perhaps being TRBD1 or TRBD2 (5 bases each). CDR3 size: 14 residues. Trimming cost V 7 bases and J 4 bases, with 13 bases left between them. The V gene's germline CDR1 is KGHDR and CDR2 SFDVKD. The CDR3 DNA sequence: TGTGCCACCAGGAACGAGGGGCGTTACAATGAGCAGTTCTTC. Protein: CATRNEGRYNEQFF.

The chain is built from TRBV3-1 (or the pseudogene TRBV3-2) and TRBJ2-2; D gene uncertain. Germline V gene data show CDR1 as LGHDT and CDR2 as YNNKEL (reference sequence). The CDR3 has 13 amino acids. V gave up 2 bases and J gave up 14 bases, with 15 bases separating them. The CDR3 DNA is TGTGCCAGCAGCCAATTAGGAAAGGGCGCCCTGTTTTTT. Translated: CASSQLGKGALFF.